These 25 T cell receptor beta chains share one sample of origin, sequenced in a study of blood T cell repertoires in COVID-19. TCRdb's table, derived via immunoSEQ multiplex PCR, lists solely in-frame clones and lacks some. The repertoire includes 150,000 to 200,000 clones, roughly 90% of them detected once, and around 7% sits in the top ten. Sequencing input: peripheral blood. The receptor set was obtained from a man between 35 and 55 years old with acute or convalescent COVID-19.

This clone was recorded only once. The chain has TRBV24-1 and TRBJ2-5, with TRBD2 identical over 15 bases. Germline CDR1 and CDR2: KGHDR and SFDVKD. The trim removed 6 bases at V and 3 bases at J, leaving 4 bases unmatched. The CDR3 has 16 residues. The CDR3 loop is CATSPGTSGGKETQYF. CDR3 nucleotide sequence: TGTGCCACCAGTCCCGGGACTAGCGGGGGGAAAGAGACCCAGTACTTC.

With respect to this clone: The junction does not match germline at one end; this may be a read error. The chain combines TRBV7-7 with TRBJ2-7; tentative D call: TRBD2 (7 bases). The CDR3 extends over 12 amino acids. Germline CDR1 reads SSHAT; CDR2 reads FNYEAQ (reference sequence). CDR3 nucleotides: TGTGCTAGCAGCCCTCTGGGGGGGCGGTTCTACTTC. Translation: CASSPLGGRFYF.

The CDR3 DNA reads as TGTGCCAGTAAGGGGGACTATGGCTACACCTTC. Its protein is CASKGDYGYTF. The V call is TRBV19, the J call TRBJ1-2, with D maybe TRBD1 (6 bases). The CDR3 has 11 amino acids. Per the germline V gene, CDR1 is LNHDA and CDR2 is SQIVND (reference sequence). Trimming shortened V by 7 bases and J by 3 bases, and 6 bases separated the two germline ends.

In this sample, this clone turned up once. The CDR3 nucleotides are TGTGCCATCAGTCTTTCAGGGGATGCCTACAATGAGCAGTTCTTC. Protein: CAISLSGDAYNEQFF. V and J are TRBV10-3 and TRBJ2-1; TRBD1 is a possible D gene (6 bases). With 5 bases removed from V and 2 bases from J, the gap between germline ends came to 13 bases. This CDR3 spans 15 amino acids. Germline loops: CDR1 ENHRY, CDR2 SYGVKD.

This clone was seen just once. The chain carries TRBV20-1 and TRBJ1-2; maybe TRBD1 (5 bases). CDR1 is DFQATT, CDR2 SNEGSKA, per germline (reference sequence). The ends were cut back, 3 bases at V and 4 bases at J, with 12 bases in the middle. The CDR3 runs 13 residues. In DNA form, the CDR3 reads TGCAGTGCTAGTGAGACAGTTAGCTATGGCTACACCTTC. Translating it yields CSASETVSYGYTF.

The V and J genes are TRBV4-3 and TRBJ2-5; TRBD2 matches 10 bases. V shed 4 bases, J shed 3 bases, and the junction held 8 bases outside the gene matches. The CDR3 covers 16 residues. Germline CDR1 reads LGHNA; CDR2 reads YSLEER. In DNA form, the CDR3 reads TGCGCCAGCAGCCCCGCTCCTAGCGGGGGTAAAGAGACCCAGTACTTC. This sequence encodes CASSPAPSGGKETQYF.

This chain connects TRBV2 to TRBJ2-7; 8 bases are a match to TRBD1. With 8 bases clipped from V and 3 bases from J, the junction kept 6 bases outside the gene matches. CDR3 size: 13 residues. Germline V gene data show CDR1 as SNHLY and CDR2 as FYNNEI. For the CDR3, the DNA is TGTGCCAGCGGGGAGGACAGGGTCTACGAGCAGTACTTC. This codes for CASGEDRVYEQYF.

This chain uses TRBV9 with TRBJ2-1, with D possibly matching TRBD1 (5 bases). This CDR3 is 13 amino acids long. V shed 5 bases and J shed 5 bases, with 11 bases lying between them. Germline V lookup: CDR1 SGDLS, CDR2 YYNGEE. Here the CDR3 reads CASSDLGDNEQFF. The CDR3, as DNA: TGTGCCAGCAGTGACCTAGGGGACAATGAGCAGTTCTTC.

This clone was counted only a few times. The V gene is TRBV15, the J gene TRBJ1-1; 9 positions agree with TRBD1. The germline CDR1 and CDR2 sequences are LNHNV and YYDKDF (reference sequence). The CDR3 consists of 12 residues. Trimming cost V 5 bases and J 10 bases; bases outside gene matches: 5. Here the CDR3 reads CATSGDREGAFF. Here the CDR3 DNA reads TGTGCCACCAGCGGGGACAGGGAGGGAGCTTTCTTT.

This clone was observed a single time. The chain employs TRBV6-2 or TRBV6-3 and TRBJ1-3, with D perhaps TRBD1 (6 bases). The ends were cut back, 5 bases at V and 2 bases at J, with 13 bases in the middle. This CDR3 is built from 15 residues. Looked up from germline, CDR1 is MNHEY and CDR2 is SVGEGT. CDR3 in amino acids: CASSHRDLPGNTIYF. In DNA form, the CDR3 reads TGTGCCAGCAGTCACAGGGATCTCCCTGGAAACACCATATATTTT.

The chain uses TRBV9 and TRBJ2-1; 11 positions match TRBD2. The V gene's germline CDR1 is SGDLS and CDR2 YYNGEE. V shed 0 bases, J shed 1 base, and the junction held 3 bases outside the gene matches. The CDR3 contains 17 residues. DNA for the CDR3: TGTGCCAGCAGCGTAGGGTCTAGCGGGGGGTCCTACAATGAGCAGTTCTTC. Protein: CASSVGSSGGSYNEQFF.

A few counts support this clone. V and J are TRBV25-1 and TRBJ1-2; D gene unclear. The ends were cut back, 0 bases at V and 0 bases at J, with 8 bases in the middle. Germline loops: CDR1 MGHDK, CDR2 SYGVNS. CDR3 length: 15 residues. CDR3 sequence (DNA): TGTGCCAGCAGTGAATATCCCGGTACTAACTATGGCTACACCTTC. The encoded protein is CASSEYPGTNYGYTF.

The rearrangement links TRBV6-5 to TRBJ1-1, with 9 bases matching TRBD1. The germline CDR1 and CDR2 sequences are MNHEY and SVGAGI. V shed 4 bases and J 3 bases; nucleotides not matched to a gene: 0. This CDR3 is built from 13 residues. CDR3 amino acids: CASSWDRDTEAFF. CDR3 nucleotides: TGTGCCAGCAGTTGGGACAGGGACACTGAAGCTTTCTTT.

This chain joins TRBV6-6 and TRBJ1-4, with TRBD1 matching over 9 bases. Trimming cost V 4 bases and J 5 bases; bases outside gene matches: 5. CDR1 and CDR2 from the germline V gene are MNHNY and SVGAGI (reference sequence). The CDR3 extends over 15 amino acids. The CDR3 region has the DNA TGTGCCAGCAGTTCAGGACAGGGGTCAAATGAAAAACTGTTTTTT. Translated, it gives CASSSGQGSNEKLFF.

The chain combines TRBV10-3 with TRBJ2-5, with TRBD2 as a possible D gene (7 bases). The CDR3 totals 14 residues. Germline V gene data show CDR1 as ENHRY and CDR2 as SYGVKD. Trimming took 6 bases from V and 3 from J, leaving 14 bases between them. Written as DNA, the CDR3 is TGTGCCATCAGGAGGGGGGAGGGAGAAGAGACCCAGTACTTC. This codes for CAIRRGEGEETQYF.

V usage is TRBV25-1 and J usage is TRBJ1-2; TRBD1 matches 8 bases. The V gene end was trimmed by 4 bases and the J gene end by 10 bases; junction bases not matched to a gene: 11. Germline V gives CDR1 MGHDK, CDR2 SYGVNS. The CDR3 is made up of 14 amino acids. CDR3: CASSAHGTGWVYTF. As DNA, the CDR3 is TGTGCCAGCAGTGCCCACGGGACAGGATGGGTCTACACCTTC.

A single count supports this clone. V gene TRBV5-5 combines with J gene TRBJ2-5, with a tentative D call TRBD2 (5 bases). The V and J ends lost 4 bases and 2 bases respectively, with 12 bases between them. Germline loops: CDR1 SGHKS, CDR2 YYEKEE (reference sequence). The CDR3 consists of 14 residues. CDR3 amino acids: CASSTRTGQETQYF. The CDR3 DNA sequence: TGTGCCAGCAGCACTCGGACGGGACAAGAGACCCAGTACTTC.

The rearrangement joins TRBV15 to TRBJ2-1; 8 bases match TRBD1. Trimming took 0 bases from V and 9 from J; bases not matched to a gene: 4. The CDR3 runs 14 residues. Germline loops: CDR1 LNHNV, CDR2 YYDKDF (reference sequence). The chain's CDR3 is CATSRDAGGFEQFF. CDR3 nucleotide sequence: TGTGCCACCAGCAGAGATGCAGGGGGCTTTGAGCAGTTCTTC.

In its sample, this clone was seen once. V usage is TRBV27 and J usage is TRBJ1-3; 7 bases are a match to TRBD1. This CDR3 is 15 amino acids long. Germline V lookup: CDR1 MNHEY, CDR2 SMNVEV (reference sequence). V lost 4 bases and J lost 4; bases outside the gene matches: 7. The CDR3 bases are TGTGCCAGCAGTTCGGGGCAGGGGGTCGGAAACACCATATATTTT. Amino acids: CASSSGQGVGNTIYF.

This clone was recorded only once. The rearrangement joins TRBV5-6 to TRBJ1-4; the match to TRBD1 covers 7 bases. The junction had 11 bases not matched to a gene; V was cut back by 4 bases and J by 8 bases. Germline V CDR1 and CDR2: SGHDT, YYEEEE. The length of the CDR3 is 15 residues. CDR3 DNA sequence: TGTGCCAGCAGCGGAGGACAGGCACTCCGAGAAAAACTGTTTTTT. The encoded protein is CASSGGQALREKLFF.

The CDR3 protein is CAWSIKPGEQFF. The DNA of the CDR3 is TGTGCCTGGAGTATAAAGCCCGGTGAGCAGTTCTTC. The chain carries TRBV30 and TRBJ2-1; no clear D gene. The V and J ends lost 2 bases and 9 bases respectively, with 11 bases between them. The germline V gene encodes CDR1 GTSNPN and CDR2 SVGIG (reference sequence). The CDR3 length is 12 residues.

This chain connects TRBV6-5 to TRBJ2-3; TRBD2 agrees at 12 bases. The CDR3 has 15 amino acids. Germline V lookup: CDR1 MNHEY, CDR2 SVGAGI. J lost 6 bases, V lost 7 bases, and 8 bases had no gene match. In DNA form, the CDR3 reads TGTGCCAGCACCAACCTAGCGGGGGGGCAGGATACGCAGTATTTT. It encodes CASTNLAGGQDTQYF.

The chain combines TRBV9 with TRBJ2-1, with 7 bases lining up with TRBD2. This CDR3 spans 14 amino acids. Germline CDR1 SGDLS, CDR2 YYNGEE. V trimming: 3 bases; J trimming: 3 bases; junction bases outside the gene matches: 3. The CDR3 spells CASSGRGDYNEQFF. CDR3 nucleotides: TGTGCCAGCAGCGGACGGGGGGACTACAATGAGCAGTTCTTC.

The rearrangement uses TRBV27 and TRBJ2-4, with D possibly being TRBD2 (6 bases). Germline V CDR1 and CDR2: MNHEY, SMNVEV (reference sequence). V lost 2 bases, J lost 1 base, and 9 bases lay in between. This CDR3 has 15 amino acids. In DNA form, the CDR3 reads TGTGCCAGCAGTTTACTAAGCGGGGCCAAAAACATTCAGTACTTC. It encodes CASSLLSGAKNIQYF.

The V gene is TRBV11-3, the J gene TRBJ2-1; D not resolved. The CDR3 runs to 14 residues. V dropped 1 base and J dropped 9 bases, with 13 bases sitting between them. Germline V gene sequence: CDR1 SGHNT, CDR2 YENEEA. The CDR3 DNA is TGTGCCAGCAGCTTAGGGCCCCTGGCTTTTGAGCAGTTCTTC. It encodes CASSLGPLAFEQFF.